This T cell receptor (beta chain) appears in the sequencing data of a study of human T cells and chemical hapten exposure (dated by TCRdb to the early 2020s). Study-level background: For sensitization, 2% DPC in acetone was applied to a roughly 2 cm by roughly 2 cm area of upper inner arm skin. Patch testing on the upper back used Finn chambers containing 0.01% DPC, with scoring done after 6 days according to International Contact Dermatitis Research Group standards. Patient blood was sampled pre-sensitization (week 0) and at 2, 6 and about 24 weeks after DPC sensitization. Approximately 30 alopecia patients provided blood for TCR sequencing at one to four time points (pre-sensitization, 2, 6 and 24 weeks). Libraries were combined into a pool for sequencing, and differences in TCR yield between samples came mainly from small differences in library volumes within the pool. Throughout the roughly 25-week study period, patients were also given weekly therapeutic DPC doses on the scalp. This study followed changes in the peripheral blood TCR repertoire in vivo during primary and secondary sensitization of alopecia patients to the hapten diphenylcyclopropenone (DPC). The mostly female patient cohort included alopecia areata with under or over 50% scalp involvement, alopecia totalis and alopecia universalis.

The paper as a whole reports these results and caveats: Because every patient had alopecia, a presumed autoimmune disease, the patients' immune response might differ from that of healthy individuals. Repeated subsampling changed both the strength of the expansion versus patch-test correlation and the threshold at which the correlation became significant. DPC sensitization did not change how many TCRs were above 1 in 1000 frequency, and no evidence was found of alterations in global repertoire structure. Patch test score correlated positively with the number of PT1 expanded TCRs, reaching significance at thresholds 8, 16 and 32 but not at 4. Compared with pre-sensitization or healthy control sets, expanded TCRs formed significantly more large CDR3 similarity clusters, which is consistent with antigen-driven responses.

CDR1 and CDR2, looked up from the germline V gene, are SGHDN and FVKESK. V is shortened by 1 base, J by 2 bases, and the region joining them spans 6 bases. Taken from cysteine to phenylalanine, the CDR3 has 13 residues. Only the CDR3 DNA is retained, 39 bases long and in frame from the first base. Libraries were built with RACE. Sequencing instrument: NextSeq 500. Library preparation attached unique molecular identifiers to individual cDNA molecules for quantitative, reproducible TCR counting. Each blood RNA sample was used to sequence both TCR alpha and TCR beta chains. For the original study's pipeline: The median number of TCRs per sample was approximately 98,000, ranging from about 23,224 to 700,000. The Decombinator software suite was used to annotate V, J and CDR3 in the TCR reads. Every sample was subsampled to the same number of TCRs (28,000) for the PS versus PT1 abundance plots. TCRs were defined as expanded if absent before sensitization and observed at least eight times at the 2-week time point. The raw public data were reprocessed by TCRdb itself: fastp quality trimming at Q25, MiXCR clonotype calling, in-frame beta chains only. Every distinct CDR3 protein forms one entry, paired with its most common genes and DNA. The V and J calls reflect TCRdb's pipeline rather than the authors' work. The sample contains fewer than 400,000 distinct CDR3 sequences, roughly 6.9% of them found a single time. The ten largest clones capture 7.5% to 9% of the sample.

This clonotype was counted only a few times. The antigen it recognizes is unknown. No quality values exist for individual bases; no much larger clone is one base distant. The sample's time point label, decoded: patch test 1, 2 weeks after DPC sensitization. This specimen's treatment or condition label, per the study, means: therapeutic diphenylcyclopropenone sensitization with weekly scalp DPC. At each patch-test visit, blood was drawn before the patch test was applied. Patients were eligible if aged 18 to 70, diagnosed with alopecia and judged suitable for DPC therapy, and pregnant patients were excluded. Total RNA was extracted from unfractionated whole blood collected in Tempus Blood RNA tubes.

This sequence was found in a woman aged 18-29 years with alopecia areata. Some clones in this sample may be carry-over from other donors' samples. The chain links TRBV14 with TRBJ2-7, with the D gene not confidently named. Sample: whole blood, taken in connection with sensitization to the hapten diphenylcyclopropenone (DPC). The DNA sequence is as follows: TGTGCCAGCAGCCAAGCTAATACCTACGAGCAGTACTTC. It codes for CASSQANTYEQYF. The variable domain in full, with residues beyond the CDR3 obtained from the reference TRBV14 and TRBJ2-7 genes, is EAGVTQFPSHSVIEKGQTVTLRCDPISGHDNLYWYRRVMGKEIKFLLHFVKESKQDESGMPNNRFLAERTGGTYSTLKVQPAELEDSGVYFCASSQANTYEQYFGPGTRLTVT.